This T cell receptor (beta chain) is from a study of identical twins. This clonotype was observed a handful of times. Mismatch with germline at one junction end may stem from a read error. The cDNA had a unique molecular identifier and a template-switch universal primer site. TCRdb reanalysed the 5' RACE reads using MiXCR and keeps one entry per CDR3 protein. Of about 240,000 distinct CDR3 sequences listed, about 10% were seen once; the top ten hold approximately 9.1%. The CDR3 sequence is 14 residues long. Germline V gene sequence: CDR1 SGHRS, CDR2 YFSETQ. Sequenced sample: memory T cells sorted from blood. The receptor's source is a man in his forties or fifties in good health. The chain couples TRBV5-1 to TRBJ2-3; 7 nucleotides line up with TRBD1. CDR3 loop: CASNLDRSTDTQYF. The CDR3 DNA is TGCGCCAGCAACTTGGACAGGAGCACAGATACGCAGTATTTT.